This is a list of T cell receptor beta chains from one sample in a study of radiation and T cells in renal cell carcinoma. Clones were read by immunoSEQ multiplex PCR, and TCRdb kept only the in-frame ones, dropping some. In the table there are tens of thousands of clones, over 60% of which are singletons. The sample consisted of blood, taken from a patient whose treatment included radiotherapy and nephrectomy. These receptors were obtained from a man in his sixties with renal cell carcinoma. Each CDR3 is given with its conserved first and last residue. The D gene is left open where the match is weak. Only part of the rows carry a size: once, few, many, or a class if the clone is expanded.

TRBV4-1,.,.,TRBJ2-2,12,CASRQGSGELFF,TGCGCCAGCAGGCAGGGGTCGGGGGAGCTGTTTTTT
TRBV7-2,.,TRBD1,TRBJ1-1,14,CASILDRGNTEAFF,TGTGCCAGCATCCTCGACAGGGGGAACACTGAAGCTTTCTTT
TRBV30,few,.,TRBJ1-1,14,CAWSHKEGRTEAFF,TGTGCCTGGAGTCATAAGGAGGGCCGCACTGAAGCTTTCTTT
TRBV2,.,.,TRBJ1-6,15,CASSEDGYYNSPLHF,TGTGCCAGCAGTGAAGACGGTTACTATAATTCACCCCTCCACTTT
TRBV6-4,.,TRBD2,TRBJ2-5,16,CASSALAGARKETQYF,TGTGCCAGCAGCGCCCTAGCGGGGGCCCGAAAAGAGACCCAGTACTTC
TRBV2,.,.,TRBJ1-2,14,CASSIDRFTISYTF,TGTGCCAGCAGCATTGACAGGTTCACTATAAGCTACACCTTC
TRBV7-9,.,.,TRBJ2-3,16,CASSLGTPSPMDTQYF,TGTGCCAGCAGCTTAGGGACACCCTCTCCTATGGATACGCAGTATTTT
TRBV19,.,.,TRBJ1-5,14,CASSTRYANEPQHF,TGTGCCAGTAGTACGAGGTATGCCAATGAGCCCCAGCATTTT
TRBV19,.,TRBD1,TRBJ1-4,16,CATSRGQGGGGEKLFF,TGTGCCACCTCTCGGGGACAGGGAGGGGGCGGGGAAAAACTGTTTTTT
TRBV19,.,TRBD1,TRBJ2-2,17,CASSDLTGRTNTGELFF,TGTGCCAGTAGCGACCTGACAGGGCGTACGAACACCGGGGAGCTGTTTTTT
TRBV15,.,.,TRBJ2-7,15,CATSIGLDVAYEQYF,TGTGCCACCAGCATCGGGTTAGACGTAGCCTACGAGCAGTACTTC
TRBV19,.,.,TRBJ1-1,13,CASSIVPRRGAFF,TGTGCCAGTAGTATAGTTCCCAGGAGGGGGGCTTTCTTT
TRBV7-2,.,TRBD1,TRBJ2-7,14,CASSLGQGFNEQYF,TGTGCCAGCAGCTTGGGACAGGGCTTTAACGAGCAGTACTTC
TRBV29-1,.,.,TRBJ2-1,12,CSVGMGPREQFF,TGCAGCGTTGGTATGGGACCGAGGGAGCAGTTCTTC
TRBV7-8,.,TRBD1,TRBJ2-7,13,CASSRDRTYEQYF,TGTGCCAGTAGCCGGGACAGGACCTACGAGCAGTACTTC
TRBV2,.,TRBD2,TRBJ2-1,12,CASRLLAGTVFF,TGTGCCAGCAGACTCCTAGCGGGAACGGTGTTCTTC
TRBV11-2,.,.,TRBJ1-2,15,CASSLASNGGYGYTF,TGTGCCAGCAGCTTAGCTTCTAATGGGGGATATGGCTACACCTTC
TRBV10-1,.,.,TRBJ2-3,13,CASSEEVEVPQYF,TGCGCCAGCAGTGAGGAGGTCGAAGTTCCGCAGTATTTT
TRBV15,.,.,TRBJ2-7,18,CATSRGKGTDTPNREQYF,TGTGCCACCAGCAGAGGCAAGGGCACAGATACCCCCAATCGCGAGCAGTACTTC
TRBV6-1,few,TRBD2,TRBJ2-1,18,CASSEVASGGNTYNEQFF,TGTGCCAGCAGTGAAGTAGCTAGCGGGGGCAACACCTACAATGAGCAGTTCTTC
TRBV6-1,few,.,TRBJ2-1,13,CASSGESGTQQFF,TGTGCCAGCAGTGGGGAATCCGGGACCCAGCAGTTCTTC
TRBV18,once,.,TRBJ1-5,13,CASSPDSFEPQHF,TGTGCCAGCTCACCTGACAGTTTCGAGCCCCAGCATTTT
TRBV11-2,few,.,TRBJ1-2,15,CASSSTFGLNYGYTF,TGTGCCAGCAGCTCTACGTTTGGACTGAACTATGGCTACACCTTC
TRBV7-2,.,.,TRBJ2-5,16,CASSLSSGGTGETQYF,TGTGCCAGCAGCTTAAGTAGCGGGGGGACAGGGGAGACCCAGTACTTC
TRBV7-2,.,.,TRBJ1-2,15,CASSEGTARNYGYTF,TGTGCCAGCAGCGAAGGGACGGCGCGCAACTATGGCTACACCTTC
TRBV5-1,.,.,TRBJ2-3,15,CASSFEPLSTDTQYF,TGCGCCAGCAGCTTCGAACCTCTTAGCACAGATACGCAGTATTTT
TRBV5-1,.,.,TRBJ1-5,15,CASSLDRGENQPQHF,TGCGCCAGCAGCTTGGACCGGGGCGAAAATCAGCCCCAGCATTTT
TRBV28,.,.,TRBJ2-5,16,CASSPRGLVSRETQYF,TGTGCCAGCAGTCCGCGAGGACTTGTCTCGAGGGAGACCCAGTACTTC
TRBV28,.,.,TRBJ2-3,12,CASSLRTDTQYF,TGTGCCAGCAGTTTACGCACAGATACGCAGTATTTT
TRBV5-1,.,.,TRBJ1-1,13,CASGPSRHTEAFF,TGCGCCAGCGGTCCATCAAGGCACACTGAAGCTTTCTTT
TRBV6-4,.,TRBD2,TRBJ2-1,16,CASSDPQRGAPNEQFF,TGTGCCAGCAGTGACCCTCAGCGGGGGGCCCCCAATGAGCAGTTCTTC
TRBV30,.,.,TRBJ2-5,12,CAWSVRKETQYF,TGTGCCTGGAGTGTACGAAAGGAGACCCAGTACTTC
TRBV27,.,.,TRBJ2-1,13,CASSLTFYNEQFF,TGTGCCAGCAGTTTAACCTTCTACAATGAGCAGTTCTTC
TRBV5-4,.,.,TRBJ2-1,14,CASSLELGVDEQFF,TGTGCCAGCAGCTTGGAACTAGGAGTGGATGAGCAGTTCTTC
TRBV30,.,TRBD1,TRBJ1-3,17,CAWSWYTGQGSGNTIYF,TGTGCCTGGAGTTGGTATACGGGACAGGGTTCTGGAAACACCATATATTTT
TRBV11-2,.,.,TRBJ2-2,15,CASSFRTATTGELFF,TGTGCCAGCAGCTTTCGTACAGCGACCACCGGGGAGCTGTTTTTT
TRBV6-5,.,.,TRBJ2-2,13,CASNEVNTGELFF,TGTGCCAGCAACGAGGTGAACACCGGGGAGCTGTTTTTT
TRBV5-6,.,TRBD2,TRBJ2-2,16,CASSLPSGRGTGELFF,TGTGCCAGCAGCTTGCCTAGCGGGAGGGGCACCGGGGAGCTGTTTTTT
TRBV30,.,TRBD1,TRBJ1-5,14,CAWDRGQSNQPQHF,TGTGCCTGGGACAGGGGTCAAAGCAATCAGCCCCAGCATTTT
TRBV21-1,few,.,TRBJ1-1,15,CASSKDAWRNTEAFF,TGTGCCAGCAGCAAAGATGCATGGAGGAACACTGAAGCTTTCTTT
TRBV28,.,TRBD1,TRBJ1-5,14,CASSLPQGVQPQHF,TGTGCCAGCAGTTTGCCACAGGGGGTCCAGCCCCAGCATTTT
TRBV2,few,TRBD2,TRBJ2-2,15,CASSWDYSNTGELFF,TGTGCCAGCAGCTGGGACTATTCGAACACCGGGGAGCTGTTTTTT
TRBV28,.,TRBD1,TRBJ2-1,14,CASSHTGTDNEQFF,TGTGCCAGCAGCCACACCGGGACAGACAATGAGCAGTTCTTC
TRBV7-8,.,TRBD1,TRBJ1-1,14,CASSVDRDNTEAFF,TGTGCCAGCAGCGTGGACAGGGATAACACTGAAGCTTTCTTT
TRBV19,.,TRBD2,TRBJ2-1,13,CATVSGGANEQFF,TGTGCCACCGTTAGCGGGGGGGCCAATGAGCAGTTCTTC
TRBV6-4,.,.,TRBJ1-1,13,CASSPEVNTEAFF,TGTGCCAGCAGTCCAGAAGTAAACACTGAAGCTTTCTTT
TRBV27,.,TRBD1,TRBJ2-5,15,CASSFTGAFQETQYF,TGTGCCAGCAGTTTCACAGGGGCCTTCCAAGAGACCCAGTACTTC
TRBV6-1,.,.,TRBJ2-1,15,CASSVWKSAGNEQFF,TGTGCCAGCAGTGTGTGGAAATCCGCCGGGAATGAGCAGTTCTTC
TRBV6-6,.,TRBD2,TRBJ2-5,12,CASSESGGGQYF,TGTGCCAGCAGTGAGAGCGGCGGGGGGCAGTACTTC
TRBV7-9,.,.,TRBJ2-3,14,CASSLDQGTDTQYF,TGTGCCAGCAGCTTAGATCAGGGCACAGATACGCAGTATTTT
TRBV5-1,.,.,TRBJ1-5,15,CASSPSGDSNQPQHF,TGCGCCAGCAGCCCCTCAGGGGATAGCAATCAGCCCCAGCATTTT